This entry describes one TCR beta chain. No antigen is known for it. This entry comes from a study of identical twins. General observations from the study: Where beta out-of-frame sequences were concerned, excess twin sharing was weaker. Within cord blood, abundant beta clonotypes carried fewer insertions, but memory repertoires showed no such trend.

Germline values: CDR1 DFQATT, CDR2 SNEGSKA (reference sequence). V lost 3 bases and J lost 6; bases outside the gene matches: 14. CDR3 length: 17 residues. Through template switching, a universal primer site was introduced, and the cDNA contained unique molecular identifiers. TCRdb processed the 5' RACE reads anew with MiXCR; each CDR3 protein has one entry. The repertoire includes 1.5 million to 2 million distinct CDR3 sequences, around 29% of them detected once, and around 0.3% sits in the top ten. This clonotype originated in a newborn girl in good health. Sequenced material: cord blood. The rearrangement uses TRBV20-1 and TRBJ2-3; TRBD2 agrees at 11 bases. The CDR3 nucleotides read TGCAGTGCTAGCTCGACTAGCGGGGTTGTTCGATTCGATACGCAGTATTTT. Translation: CSASSTSGVVRFDTQYF.